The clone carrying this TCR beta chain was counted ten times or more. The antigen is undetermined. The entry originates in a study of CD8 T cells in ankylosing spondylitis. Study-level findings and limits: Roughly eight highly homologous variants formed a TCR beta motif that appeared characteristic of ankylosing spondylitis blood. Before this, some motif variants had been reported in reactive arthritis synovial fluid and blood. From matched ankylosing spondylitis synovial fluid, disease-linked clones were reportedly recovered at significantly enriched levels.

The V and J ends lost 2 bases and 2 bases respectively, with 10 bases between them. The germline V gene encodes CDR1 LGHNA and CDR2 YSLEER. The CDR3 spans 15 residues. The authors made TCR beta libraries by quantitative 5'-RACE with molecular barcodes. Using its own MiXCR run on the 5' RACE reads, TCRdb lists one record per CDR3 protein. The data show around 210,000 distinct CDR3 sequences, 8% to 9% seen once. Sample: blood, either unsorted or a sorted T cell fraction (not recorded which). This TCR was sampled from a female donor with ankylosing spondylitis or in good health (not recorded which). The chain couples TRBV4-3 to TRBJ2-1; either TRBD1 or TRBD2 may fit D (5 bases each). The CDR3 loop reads CASSQMPGPYNEQFF. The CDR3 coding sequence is TGCGCCAGCAGCCAAATGCCGGGACCCTACAATGAGCAGTTCTTC.